This T cell receptor (beta chain) was identified during a study of OX40 agonist ivuxolimab in advanced cancers. Study background: A mean age of approximately 58 years, range about 23 to 90, was recorded, and 80% to 90% were male.

The assay was immunoSEQ multiplex PCR, and TCRdb's table has in-frame clones only and misses some. The data hold about 81,000 clones, with about 88% observed a single time. Trimming removed 2 bases from V and 7 bases from J, with 11 bases in between. The CDR3 contains 13 residues. Germline V lookup: CDR1 SGHTA, CDR2 FQGNSA. Sequencing was performed on CD4+ or CD8+ T cells sorted from blood, taken in a trial of the OX40 agonist ivuxolimab. The sequence was obtained from an adult with an advanced solid tumor such as melanoma, head and neck, liver or kidney cancer. V gene TRBV7-2 combines with J gene TRBJ2-5; D is unclear. CDR3 protein: CASSLFPPRTQYF. The CDR3 DNA is TGTGCCAGCAGCTTATTTCCCCCGCGGACCCAGTACTTC. The full variable domain, rest sourced from reference TRBV7-2 and TRBJ2-5, is GAGVSQSPSNKVTEKGKDVELRCDPISGHTALYWYRQSLGQGLEFLIYFQGNSAPDKSGLPSDRFSAERTGGSVSTLTIQRTQQEDSAVYLCASSLFPPRTQYFGPGTRLLVL.